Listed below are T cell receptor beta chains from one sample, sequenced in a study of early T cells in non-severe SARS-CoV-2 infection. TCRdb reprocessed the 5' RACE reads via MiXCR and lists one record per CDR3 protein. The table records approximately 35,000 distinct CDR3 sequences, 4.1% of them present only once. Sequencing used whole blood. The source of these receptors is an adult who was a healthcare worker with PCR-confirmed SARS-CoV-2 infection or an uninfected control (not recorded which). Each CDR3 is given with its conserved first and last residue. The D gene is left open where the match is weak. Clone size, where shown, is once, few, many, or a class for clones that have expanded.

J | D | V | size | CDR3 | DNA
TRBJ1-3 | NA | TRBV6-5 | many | CASSRYRDPPENTIYF | TGTGCCAGCAGTCGATACAGGGACCCCCCTGAAAACACCATATATTTT
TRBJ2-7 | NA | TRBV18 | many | CASSPLRDEQYF | TGCGCCAGCTCACCACTTAGGGACGAGCAGTACTTC
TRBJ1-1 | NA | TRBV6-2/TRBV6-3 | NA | CASSPLVGTEAFF | TGTGCCAGCAGTCCTTTGGTAGGGACTGAAGCTTTCTTT
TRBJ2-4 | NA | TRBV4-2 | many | CASSQEDTTKNIQYF | TGTGCCAGCAGCCAAGAGGATACTACGAAAAACATTCAGTACTTC
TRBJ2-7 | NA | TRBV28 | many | CASSSGNPPYEQYF | TGTGCCAGCAGTTCAGGGAACCCTCCCTACGAGCAGTACTTC
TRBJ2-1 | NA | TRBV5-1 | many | CASRSGNEQFF | TGCGCCAGCAGGTCCGGGAACGAGCAGTTCTTC
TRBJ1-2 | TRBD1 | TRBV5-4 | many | CASSRGTGDYGYTF | TGTGCCAGCAGCCGGGGGACAGGGGACTATGGCTACACCTTC
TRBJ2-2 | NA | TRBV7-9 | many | CASSSVGTSRRFNTGELFF | TGTGCCAGCAGCTCAGTAGGGACATCCCGCAGATTCAACACCGGGGAGCTGTTTTTT
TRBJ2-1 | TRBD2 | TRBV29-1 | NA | CSGGLAGGWGANEQFF | TGCAGCGGAGGACTAGCGGGAGGTTGGGGCGCCAATGAGCAGTTCTTC
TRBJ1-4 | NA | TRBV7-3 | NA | CASSPRDREKLFF | TGTGCCAGCAGCCCCCGGGACCGTGAAAAACTGTTTTTT
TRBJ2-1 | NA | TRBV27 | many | CASSPKGPSYNEQFF | TGTGCCAGCAGTCCCAAGGGTCCCTCCTACAATGAGCAGTTCTTC
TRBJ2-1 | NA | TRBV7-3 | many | CASSLGTNNEQFF | TGTGCCAGCAGCCTAGGTACCAACAATGAGCAGTTCTTC
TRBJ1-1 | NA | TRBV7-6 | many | CASSLRGGDAKGTEAFF | TGTGCCAGCAGCTTAAGGGGGGGGGACGCCAAGGGCACTGAAGCTTTCTTT
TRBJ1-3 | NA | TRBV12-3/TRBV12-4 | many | CASSIRTAGNTIYF | TGTGCCAGCAGCATAAGGACAGCTGGAAACACCATATATTTT
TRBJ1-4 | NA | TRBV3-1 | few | CASSQEWEGSEKLFF | TGTGCCAGCAGCCAAGAATGGGAGGGTAGCGAAAAACTGTTTTTT
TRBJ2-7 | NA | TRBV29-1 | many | CSGAWSSYEQYF | TGCAGCGGGGCTTGGAGCTCCTACGAGCAGTACTTC
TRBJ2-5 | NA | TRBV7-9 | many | CASSYPFGQETQYF | TGTGCCAGCAGCTACCCCTTCGGACAAGAGACCCAGTACTTC
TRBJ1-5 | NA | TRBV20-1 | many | CSARPPPGNQPQHF | TGCAGTGCTAGACCGCCCCCGGGCAATCAGCCCCAGCATTTT
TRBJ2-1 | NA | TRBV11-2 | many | CASSVQGRGNNEQFF | TGTGCCAGCAGCGTACAGGGTCGTGGGAACAATGAGCAGTTCTTC
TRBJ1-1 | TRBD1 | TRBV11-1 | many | CASSRKTGGTEAFF | TGTGCCAGCAGCCGAAAGACAGGGGGCACTGAAGCTTTCTTT
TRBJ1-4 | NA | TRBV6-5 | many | CASSYTPGATNEKLFF | TGTGCCAGCAGTTACACACCGGGAGCAACTAATGAAAAACTGTTTTTT
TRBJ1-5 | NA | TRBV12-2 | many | CASRLASSGQINQPQHF | TGTGCAAGTCGCTTAGCCAGTTCGGGACAAATCAATCAGCCCCAGCATTTT
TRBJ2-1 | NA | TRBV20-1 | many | CSASEGDEQFF | TGCAGTGCTAGTGAGGGCGATGAGCAGTTCTTC
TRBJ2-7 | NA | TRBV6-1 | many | CASSEFDARPLPEQYF | TGTGCCAGCAGTGAATTTGACGCACGACCGCTACCGGAGCAGTACTTC
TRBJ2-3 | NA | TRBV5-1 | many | CASREGTDTQYF | TGCGCCAGCCGTGAAGGCACAGATACGCAGTATTTT
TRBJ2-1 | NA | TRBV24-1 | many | CATRGGHYNEQFF | TGTGCCACCAGAGGGGGTCACTACAATGAGCAGTTCTTC
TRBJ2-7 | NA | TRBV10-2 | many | CASASDPNYEQYF | TGCGCCAGCGCCTCAGACCCCAACTACGAGCAGTACTTC
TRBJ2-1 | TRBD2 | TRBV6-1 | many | CASSELGLAVGGGSYNEQFF | TGTGCCAGCAGTGAACTGGGACTAGCGGTCGGCGGGGGGTCCTACAATGAGCAGTTCTTC
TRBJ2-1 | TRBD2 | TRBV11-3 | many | CASSPHLRASGNYNEQFF | TGTGCCAGCAGCCCACACCTAAGGGCTAGCGGGAACTACAATGAGCAGTTCTTC
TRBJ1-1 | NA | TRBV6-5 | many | CASRPIANTEAFF | TGTGCCAGCAGACCCATCGCGAACACTGAAGCTTTCTTT
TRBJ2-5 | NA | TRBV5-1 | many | CASSRGQGAETQYF | TGCGCCAGCAGTAGAGGGCAGGGAGCAGAGACCCAGTACTTC
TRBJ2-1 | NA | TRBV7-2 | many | CASSFYSNEQFF | TGTGCCAGCAGCTTTTATAGCAATGAGCAGTTCTTC
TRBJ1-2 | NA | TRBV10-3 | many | CAISEGPYGYTF | TGTGCCATCAGTGAAGGACCGTATGGCTACACCTTC
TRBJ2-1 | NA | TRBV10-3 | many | CAIMHDSSYNEQFF | TGTGCCATCATGCATGACAGCTCCTACAATGAGCAGTTCTTC
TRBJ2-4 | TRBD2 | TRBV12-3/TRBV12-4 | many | CASSAGAVRIQYF | TGTGCCAGCTCTGCGGGAGCGGTTCGGATTCAGTACTTC
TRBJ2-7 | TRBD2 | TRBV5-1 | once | CASSSGGPSYEQYF | TGCGCCAGCAGCTCGGGGGGTCCCTCCTACGAGCAGTACTTC
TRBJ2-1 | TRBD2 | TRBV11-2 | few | CASSLGTSMNEQFF | TGTGCCAGCAGCTTAGGGACTAGCATGAATGAGCAGTTCTTC
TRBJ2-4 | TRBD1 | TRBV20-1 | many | CSRGQGATKNIQYF | TGCAGTCGCGGACAGGGGGCAACCAAAAACATTCAGTACTTC
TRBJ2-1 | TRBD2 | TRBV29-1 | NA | CSLAWSGRGEQFF | TGCAGCCTTGCGTGGAGCGGGAGAGGTGAGCAGTTCTTC
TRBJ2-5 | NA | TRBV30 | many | CAWNRGLQETQYF | TGTGCCTGGAACAGGGGACTACAAGAGACCCAGTACTTC
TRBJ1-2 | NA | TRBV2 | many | CASSMGDYGYTF | TGTGCCAGCAGCATGGGGGACTATGGCTACACCTTC
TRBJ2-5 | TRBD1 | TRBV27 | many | CASSFSTGAVGTQYF | TGTGCCAGCAGTTTTTCGACAGGGGCAGTGGGGACCCAGTACTTC
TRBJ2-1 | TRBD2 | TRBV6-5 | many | CASRPLAGEGSYNEQFF | TGTGCCAGCAGGCCTCTAGCGGGAGAGGGCTCCTACAATGAGCAGTTCTTC
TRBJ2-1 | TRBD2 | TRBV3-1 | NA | CASSQAILAGFGEQFF | TGTGCCAGCAGCCAAGCAATACTAGCGGGGTTCGGTGAGCAGTTCTTC
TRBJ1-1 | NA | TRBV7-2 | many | CASSLAFPRKILTEAFF | TGTGCCAGCAGCTTAGCTTTTCCCAGAAAGATCCTCACTGAAGCTTTCTTT
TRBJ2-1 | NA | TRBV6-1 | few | CASSGGHTNNEQFF | TGTGCCAGCAGTGGGGGCCACACCAACAATGAGCAGTTCTTC